This T cell receptor beta chain was obtained from a study of CD8+CD57+ T cells in acquired aplastic anemia (dated by TCRdb to between 2018 and 2020). With respect to the entire study: A mean of around 3 ug of DNA, ranging from roughly 0.18 to 30 ug, was extracted from sorted CD4+ and CD8+ cells. Healthy donor samples averaged approximately 10 million reads for CD4+ and 11 million to 14 million for CD8+ cells.

As encoded in the germline V gene, CDR1 is MDHEN while CDR2 is SYDVKM. V is cut back by 5 bases and J by 1 base, with 3 bases in the junction unmatched. CDR3 length: 15 amino acids, cysteine to phenylalanine. The only DNA kept is the CDR3, 45 bases in frame from the first base. TCR beta VDJ combination and CDR3 sequence profiling used genomic DNA as the template. TCR repertoire sequencing was run on an Illumina HiSeq 2000. The paper's processing steps were these. TRBV/TRBJ rearrangement plots, CDR3 size and DJ length profiles, and Simpson's diversity index were used to assess repertoires. Whichever DNA sequence was most abundant in the deep sequencing data was defined as the immunodominant clone. CDR3 amino acid sequences were checked for sharing between subjects and were compared against published repertoires and the VDJdb database. TCRdb reworked the public reads: Q25 trimming with fastp, MiXCR clone assembly, productive beta chains retained. Records with the same CDR3 protein are collapsed into one entry carrying the most frequent genes and DNA. The V and J calls come from TCRdb's annotation, not from the publication. Present in this sample are under 200,000 distinct CDR3 sequences, about 48% of which were seen just once. The ten biggest clones cover 0.85% to 1.3% of the sample.

Overall study outcomes, separate from this receptor: CD8+ Simpson's diversity did not differ significantly between patients and healthy controls (P=0.060). Roughly 29 CD8+ CDR3 sequences were found in both patients and controls but appeared to be highly expressed in patients and within the immunodominant clones of the patients.

In the study, sorted CD4+ and CD8+ blood T cells from patients with severe aplastic anemia and from healthy subjects underwent deep sequencing of TCR repertoires. Ficoll-Paque density gradient centrifugation was used to isolate peripheral blood mononuclear cells. Before DNA extraction, CD4+ and CD8+ T cells were sorted by FACS or by magnetic beads. As concerns this clonotype: Its antigen is unknown. No base quality information exists; no much larger clone differs at one position.

Sequencing was carried out using sorted CD4+, CD8+, or CD8+CD57+ T cells (not recorded which) from PBMCs. The chain links TRBV28 with TRBJ2-5; 11 bases in the junction line up with TRBD2. This TCR was recovered from a human donor in good health. The nucleotides are TGTGCCAGCAGTGTAGCGGGAGGGAGCCAAGAGACCCAGTACTTC. It translates as CASSVAGGSQETQYF.